The present entry profiles one T cell receptor beta chain with its context. The antigen is unknown. The CDR3 is 14 residues long. The V and J ends lost 2 bases and 0 bases respectively, with 8 bases between them. In germline, CDR1 is MDHEN, CDR2 SYDVKM. This specimen comes from a study of T cells after yellow fever vaccination. A single record per CDR3 protein comes from TCRdb applying MiXCR to the 5' RACE reads. The sample holds fewer than 500,000 distinct CDR3 sequences, approximately 19% seen once. General study findings and limits: A small proportion of clonotypes was detected in both the CD4 and CD8 compartments.

This TCR was recovered from a man between 18 and 35 years old who received the YFV17D yellow fever vaccine. The chain joins TRBV28 to TRBJ2-7; TRBD2 might be the D (5 bases). The sequences come from PBMCs, collected before the yellow fever booster vaccination. The CDR3 DNA reads as TGTGCCAGCAGTTTAAGGGAGATCTCCTACGAGCAGTACTTC. This encodes CASSLREISYEQYF. Full variable domain (outside the CDR3, taken from reference TRBV28 and TRBJ2-7): DVKVTQSSRYLVKRTGEKVFLECVQDMDHENMFWYRQDPGLGLRLIYFSYDVKMKEKGDIPEGYSVSREKKERFSLILESASTNQTSMYLCASSLREISYEQYFGPGTRLTVT.